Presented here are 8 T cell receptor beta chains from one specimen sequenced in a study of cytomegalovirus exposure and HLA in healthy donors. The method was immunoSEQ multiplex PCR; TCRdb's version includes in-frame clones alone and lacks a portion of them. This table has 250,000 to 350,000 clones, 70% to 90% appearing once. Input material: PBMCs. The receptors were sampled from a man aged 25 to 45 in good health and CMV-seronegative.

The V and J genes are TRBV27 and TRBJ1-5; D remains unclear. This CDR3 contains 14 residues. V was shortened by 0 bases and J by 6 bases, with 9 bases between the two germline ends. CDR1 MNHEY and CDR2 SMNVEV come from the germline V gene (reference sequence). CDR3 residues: CASSLSSGGQPQHF. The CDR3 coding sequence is TGTGCCAGCAGTTTATCTTCAGGAGGTCAGCCCCAGCATTTT.

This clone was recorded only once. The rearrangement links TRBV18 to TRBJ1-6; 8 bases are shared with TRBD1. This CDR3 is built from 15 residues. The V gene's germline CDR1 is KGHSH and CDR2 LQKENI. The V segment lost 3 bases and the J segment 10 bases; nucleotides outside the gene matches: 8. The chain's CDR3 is CASSPSDRGPSPLHF. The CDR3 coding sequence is TGTGCCAGCTCACCTTCCGACAGGGGTCCATCACCCCTCCACTTT.

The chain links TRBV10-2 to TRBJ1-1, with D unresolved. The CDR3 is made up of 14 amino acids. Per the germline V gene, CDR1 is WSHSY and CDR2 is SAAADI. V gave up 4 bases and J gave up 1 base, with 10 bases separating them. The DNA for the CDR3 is TGCGCCAGCAGTGTAATTCCAGGGAACACTGAAGCTTTCTTT. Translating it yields CASSVIPGNTEAFF.

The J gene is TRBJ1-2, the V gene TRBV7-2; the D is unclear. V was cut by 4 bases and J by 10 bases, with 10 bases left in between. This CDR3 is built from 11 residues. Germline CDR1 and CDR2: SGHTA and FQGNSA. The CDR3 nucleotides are TGTGCCAGCAGCTCCGACACGCTCTACACCTTC. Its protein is CASSSDTLYTF.

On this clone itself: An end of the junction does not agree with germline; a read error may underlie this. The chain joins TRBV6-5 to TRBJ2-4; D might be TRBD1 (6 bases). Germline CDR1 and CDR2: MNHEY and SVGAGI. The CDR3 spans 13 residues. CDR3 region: CASSYSRAGVLLF. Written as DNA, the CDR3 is TGTGCCAGCAGTTACTCCAGGGCAGGGGTCCTCCTCTTC.

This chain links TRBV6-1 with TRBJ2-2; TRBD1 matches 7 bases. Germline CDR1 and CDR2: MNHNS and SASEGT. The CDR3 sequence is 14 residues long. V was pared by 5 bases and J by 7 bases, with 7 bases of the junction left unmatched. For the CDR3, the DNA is TGTGCCAGCAGTTGGCAGGGGGAATTCGGGGAGCTGTTTTTT. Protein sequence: CASSWQGEFGELFF.

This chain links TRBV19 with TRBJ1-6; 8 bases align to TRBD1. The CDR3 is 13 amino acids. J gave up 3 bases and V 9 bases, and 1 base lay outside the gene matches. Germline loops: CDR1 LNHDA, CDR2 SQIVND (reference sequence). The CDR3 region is CASGTGYNSPLHF. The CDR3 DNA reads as TGTGCCAGCGGGACAGGCTATAATTCACCCCTCCACTTT.

The DNA of the CDR3 is TGCGCCAGCAGCCAAGAAACAGGGGGCCGGGAGACCCAGTACTTC. Residues: CASSQETGGRETQYF. The rearrangement links TRBV4-3 to TRBJ2-5; the match to TRBD1 covers 9 bases. The V and J ends lost 0 bases and 5 bases, in that order; junction bases with no gene match: 4. In germline, CDR1 is LGHNA, CDR2 YSLEER. This CDR3 spans 15 amino acids.